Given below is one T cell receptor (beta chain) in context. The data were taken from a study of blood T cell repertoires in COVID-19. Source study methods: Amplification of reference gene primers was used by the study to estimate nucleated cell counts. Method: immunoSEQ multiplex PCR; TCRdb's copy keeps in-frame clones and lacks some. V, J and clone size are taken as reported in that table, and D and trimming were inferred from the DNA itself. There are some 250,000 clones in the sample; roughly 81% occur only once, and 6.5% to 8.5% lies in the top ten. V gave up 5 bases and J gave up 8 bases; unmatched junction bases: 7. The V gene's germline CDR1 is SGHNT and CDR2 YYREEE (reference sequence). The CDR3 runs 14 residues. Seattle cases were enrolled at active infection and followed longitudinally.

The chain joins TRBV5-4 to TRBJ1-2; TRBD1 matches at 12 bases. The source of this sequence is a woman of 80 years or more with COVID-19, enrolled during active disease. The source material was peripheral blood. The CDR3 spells CASRQGQGAAGYTF. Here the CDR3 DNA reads TGTGCCAGCAGACAGGGACAGGGGGCGGCCGGCTACACCTTC.